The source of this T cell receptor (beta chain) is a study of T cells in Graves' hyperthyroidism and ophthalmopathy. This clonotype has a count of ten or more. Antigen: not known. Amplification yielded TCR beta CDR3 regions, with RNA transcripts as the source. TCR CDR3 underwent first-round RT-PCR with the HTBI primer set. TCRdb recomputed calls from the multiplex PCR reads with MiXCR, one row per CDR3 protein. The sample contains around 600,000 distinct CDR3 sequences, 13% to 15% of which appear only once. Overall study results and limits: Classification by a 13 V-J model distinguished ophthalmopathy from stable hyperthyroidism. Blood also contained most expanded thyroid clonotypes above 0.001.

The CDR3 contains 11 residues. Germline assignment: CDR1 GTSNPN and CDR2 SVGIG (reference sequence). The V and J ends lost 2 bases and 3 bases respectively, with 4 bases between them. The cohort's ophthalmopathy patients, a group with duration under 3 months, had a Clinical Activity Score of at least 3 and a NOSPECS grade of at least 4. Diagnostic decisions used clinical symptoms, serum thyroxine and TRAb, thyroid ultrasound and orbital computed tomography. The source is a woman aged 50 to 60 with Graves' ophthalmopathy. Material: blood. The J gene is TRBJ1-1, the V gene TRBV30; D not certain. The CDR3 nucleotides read TGTGCCTGGAGTTTCCACACTGAAGCTTTCTTT. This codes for CAWSFHTEAFF.